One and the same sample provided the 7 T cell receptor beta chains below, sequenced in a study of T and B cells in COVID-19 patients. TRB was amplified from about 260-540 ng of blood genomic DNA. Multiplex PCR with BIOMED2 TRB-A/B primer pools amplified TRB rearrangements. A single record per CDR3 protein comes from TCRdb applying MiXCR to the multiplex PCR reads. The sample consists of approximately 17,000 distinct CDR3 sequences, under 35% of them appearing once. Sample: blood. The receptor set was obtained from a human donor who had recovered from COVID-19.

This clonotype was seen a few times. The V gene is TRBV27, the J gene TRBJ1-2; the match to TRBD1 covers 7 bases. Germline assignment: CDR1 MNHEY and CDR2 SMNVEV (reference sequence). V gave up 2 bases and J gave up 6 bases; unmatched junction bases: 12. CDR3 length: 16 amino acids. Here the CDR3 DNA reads TGTGCCAGCAGTTTAGCCCGACAGGGAGAAGATAATGGCTACACCTTC. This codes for CASSLARQGEDNGYTF.

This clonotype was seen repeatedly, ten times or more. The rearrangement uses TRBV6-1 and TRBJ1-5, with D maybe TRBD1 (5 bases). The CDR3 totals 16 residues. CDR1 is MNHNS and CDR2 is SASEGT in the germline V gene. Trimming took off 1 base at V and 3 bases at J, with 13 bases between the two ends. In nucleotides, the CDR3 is TGTGCCAGCAGTGAAGAGGGGCTAGGGCACAATCAGCCCCAGCATTTT. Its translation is CASSEEGLGHNQPQHF.

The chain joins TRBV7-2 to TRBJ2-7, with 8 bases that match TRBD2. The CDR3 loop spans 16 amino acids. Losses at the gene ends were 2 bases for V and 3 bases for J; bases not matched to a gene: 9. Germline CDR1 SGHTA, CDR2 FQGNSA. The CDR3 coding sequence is TGTGCCAGCAGCTTAAAATCGGGAGGGCAGAACTACGAGCAGTACTTC. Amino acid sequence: CASSLKSGGQNYEQYF.

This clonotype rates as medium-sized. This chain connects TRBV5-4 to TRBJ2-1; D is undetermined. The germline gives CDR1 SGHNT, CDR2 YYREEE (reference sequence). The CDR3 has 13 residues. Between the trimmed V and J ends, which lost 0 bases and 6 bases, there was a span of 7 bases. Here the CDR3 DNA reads TGTGCCAGCAGCTTGGTGGGCCCCAATGAGCAGTTCTTC. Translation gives CASSLVGPNEQFF.

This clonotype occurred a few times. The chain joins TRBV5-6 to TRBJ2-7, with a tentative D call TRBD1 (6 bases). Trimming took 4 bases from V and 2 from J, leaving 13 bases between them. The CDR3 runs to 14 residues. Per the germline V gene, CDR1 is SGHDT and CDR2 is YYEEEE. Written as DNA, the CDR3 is TGTGCCAGCAGCACGACAGGCAACCCCTACGAGCAGTACTTC. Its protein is CASSTTGNPYEQYF.

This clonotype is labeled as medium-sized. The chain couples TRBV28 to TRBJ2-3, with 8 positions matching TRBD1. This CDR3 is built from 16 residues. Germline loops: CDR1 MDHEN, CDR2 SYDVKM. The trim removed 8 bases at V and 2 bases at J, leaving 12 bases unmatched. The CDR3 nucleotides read TGTGCCAGCGGGCCCTGGGACAGGAAATACACAGATACGCAGTATTTT. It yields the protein CASGPWDRKYTDTQYF.

The CDR3 spells CASRAPGNTIYF. Written as DNA, the CDR3 is TGTGCCAGCAGGGCCCCGGGAAACACCATATATTTT. V is TRBV6-1 and J is TRBJ1-3; D gene uncertain. CDR3 length: 12 residues. Per germline, CDR1 MNHNS and CDR2 SASEGT. Trimming pared 6 bases from V and 4 bases from J, leaving 7 bases between.